This T cell receptor beta chain comes out of a study of blood T cell repertoires in COVID-19. Study details: Italy, Spain and the United States were the sources of the convalescent and acute COVID-19 samples. Sources were T cells, B-cell-depleted T cells, or PBMCs; the material itself was cDNA or gDNA.

Libraries were prepared by immunoSEQ multiplex PCR; TCRdb keeps only in-frame clonotypes and omits some of them. Of 110,000 to 150,000 clones in the sample, around 81% were seen once. This clone was seen a single time. V was pared by 4 bases and J by 4 bases, with 9 bases of the junction left unmatched. The length of the CDR3 is 16 residues. Germline V gene data show CDR1 as LNHDA and CDR2 as SQIVND (reference sequence). This receptor was obtained from a woman aged 35 to 49 who had recovered from COVID-19. Sequenced sample: PBMCs or T cells enriched from blood (not recorded which). V is TRBV19 and J is TRBJ1-3, with 8 bases identical to TRBD1. CDR3 in DNA: TGTGCCAGTAGTACGGGACAGGCTGTTTTGGGAAACACCATATATTTT. This translates into CASSTGQAVLGNTIYF.